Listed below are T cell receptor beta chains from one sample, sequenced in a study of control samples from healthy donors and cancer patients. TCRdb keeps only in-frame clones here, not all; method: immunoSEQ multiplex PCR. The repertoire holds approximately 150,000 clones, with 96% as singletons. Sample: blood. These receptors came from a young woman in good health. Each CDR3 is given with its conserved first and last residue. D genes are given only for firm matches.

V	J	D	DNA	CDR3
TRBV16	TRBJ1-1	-	TGTGCCAGCAGCCCCTGGTTAGGAGGCACTGAAGCTTTCTTT	CASSPWLGGTEAFF
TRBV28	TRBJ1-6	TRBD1	TGTGCCAGCAGTTCCGGACAGGGTTTCTCACCCCTCCACTTT	CASSSGQGFSPLHF
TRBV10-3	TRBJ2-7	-	TGTGCCATCAGTCTACAGGTCTACGAGCAGTACTTC	CAISLQVYEQYF
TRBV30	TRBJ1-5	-	TGTGCCTGGAGTGTACAGACACGGAATCAGCCCCAGCATTTT	CAWSVQTRNQPQHF
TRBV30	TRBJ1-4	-	TGTGCCTGGAGCGGGCGGGGGGCGTTGAATGAAAAACTGTTTTTT	CAWSGRGALNEKLFF
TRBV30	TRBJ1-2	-	TGTGCCTGGAGGGGGGCCGGCTACACCTTC	CAWRGAGYTF
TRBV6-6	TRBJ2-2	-	TGTGCCAGCAGTTACTCCGGGGGAACGGCCGGGGAGCTGTTTTTT	CASSYSGGTAGELFF
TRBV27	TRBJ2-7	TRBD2	TGTGCCAGCAGTACACTAGCGGGCACCTACGAGCAGTACTTC	CASSTLAGTYEQYF
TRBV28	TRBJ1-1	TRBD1	TGTGCCAGCAGTTCGTTCCGGGACAGGGGGCCTGAAGCTTTCTTT	CASSSFRDRGPEAFF
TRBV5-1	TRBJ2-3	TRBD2	TGCGCCAGCAGCTCACCCCGGACTAGCGGGAGGGCCTCAGATACGCAGTATTTT	CASSSPRTSGRASDTQYF
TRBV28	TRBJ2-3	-	TGTGCCAGCAGTTTAGATGCGGATACGCAGTATTTT	CASSLDADTQYF